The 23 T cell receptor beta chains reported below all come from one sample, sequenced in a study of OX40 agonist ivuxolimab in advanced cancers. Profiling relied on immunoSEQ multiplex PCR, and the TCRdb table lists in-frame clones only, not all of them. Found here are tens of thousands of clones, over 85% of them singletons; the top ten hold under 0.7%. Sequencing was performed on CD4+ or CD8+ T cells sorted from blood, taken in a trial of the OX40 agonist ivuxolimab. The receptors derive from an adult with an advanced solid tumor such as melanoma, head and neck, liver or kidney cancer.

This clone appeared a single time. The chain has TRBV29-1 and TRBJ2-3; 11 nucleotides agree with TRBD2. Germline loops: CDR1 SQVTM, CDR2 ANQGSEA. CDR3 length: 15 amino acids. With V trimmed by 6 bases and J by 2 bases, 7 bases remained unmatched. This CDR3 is CSVPGTSGYTDTQYF. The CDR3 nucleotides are TGCAGCGTCCCTGGGACTAGCGGCTACACAGATACGCAGTATTTT.

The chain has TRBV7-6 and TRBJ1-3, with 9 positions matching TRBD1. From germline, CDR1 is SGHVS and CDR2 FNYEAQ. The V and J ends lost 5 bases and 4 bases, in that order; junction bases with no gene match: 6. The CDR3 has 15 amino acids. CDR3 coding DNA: TGTGCCAGCAGCCGGGACAGGGCTATGGGAAACACCATATATTTT. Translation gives CASSRDRAMGNTIYF.

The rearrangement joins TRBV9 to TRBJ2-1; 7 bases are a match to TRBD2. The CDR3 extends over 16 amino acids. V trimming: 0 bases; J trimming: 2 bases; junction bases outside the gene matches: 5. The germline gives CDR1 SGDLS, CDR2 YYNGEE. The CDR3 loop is CASSVVGGVAYNEQFF. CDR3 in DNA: TGTGCCAGCAGCGTAGTTGGGGGGGTCGCCTACAATGAGCAGTTCTTC.

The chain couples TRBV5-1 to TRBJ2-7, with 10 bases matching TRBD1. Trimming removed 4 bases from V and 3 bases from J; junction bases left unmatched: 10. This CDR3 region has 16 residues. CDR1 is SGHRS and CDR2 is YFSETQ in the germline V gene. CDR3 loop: CASSQPRQGAVYEQYF. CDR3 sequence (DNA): TGCGCCAGCAGCCAACCAAGACAGGGGGCCGTCTACGAGCAGTACTTC.

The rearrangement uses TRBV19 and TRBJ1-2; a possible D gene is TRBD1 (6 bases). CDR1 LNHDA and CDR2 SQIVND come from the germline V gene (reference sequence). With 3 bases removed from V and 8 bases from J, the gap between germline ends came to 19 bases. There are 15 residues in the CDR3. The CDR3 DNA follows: TGTGCCAGTAGTATCCCAAATACAGGGTCGGAGGGCTACACCTTC. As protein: CASSIPNTGSEGYTF.

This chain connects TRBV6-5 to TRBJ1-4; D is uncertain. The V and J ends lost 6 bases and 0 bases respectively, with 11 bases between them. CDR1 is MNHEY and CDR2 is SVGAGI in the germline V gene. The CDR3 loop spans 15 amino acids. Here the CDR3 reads CASSFLGATNEKLFF. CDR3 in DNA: TGTGCCAGCAGCTTTCTGGGAGCAACTAATGAAAAACTGTTTTTT.

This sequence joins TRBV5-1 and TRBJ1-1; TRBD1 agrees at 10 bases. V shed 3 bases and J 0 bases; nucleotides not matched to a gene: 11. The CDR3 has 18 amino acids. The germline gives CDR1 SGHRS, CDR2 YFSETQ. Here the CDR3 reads CASSSPTGGSGMNTEAFF. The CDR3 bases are TGCGCCAGCAGCTCCCCGACAGGGGGCAGCGGAATGAACACTGAAGCTTTCTTT.

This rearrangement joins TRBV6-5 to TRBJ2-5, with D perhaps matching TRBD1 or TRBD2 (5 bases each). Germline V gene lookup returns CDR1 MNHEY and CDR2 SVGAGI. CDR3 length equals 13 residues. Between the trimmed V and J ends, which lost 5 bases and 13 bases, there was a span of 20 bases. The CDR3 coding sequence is TGTGCCAGCAGTCCCCAGACCCAGGGACCGGCGTACTTC. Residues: CASSPQTQGPAYF.

CDR3 in amino acids: CASSLDGRGVETQYF. CDR3 bases: TGTGCCAGCAGCCTGGACGGGCGGGGGGTGGAGACCCAGTACTTC. The V and J genes are TRBV7-3 and TRBJ2-5, with 8 bases aligning to TRBD2. The CDR3 has 15 residues. CDR1 and CDR2 (germline): SGHTA, FQGTGA. V lost 5 bases to trimming and J lost 5 bases; unmatched junction nucleotides: 10.

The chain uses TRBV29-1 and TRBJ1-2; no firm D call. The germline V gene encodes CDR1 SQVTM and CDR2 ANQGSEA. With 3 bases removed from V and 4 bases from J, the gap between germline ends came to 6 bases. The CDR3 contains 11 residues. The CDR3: CSVEAVYGYTF. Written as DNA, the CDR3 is TGCAGCGTTGAGGCAGTCTATGGCTACACCTTC.

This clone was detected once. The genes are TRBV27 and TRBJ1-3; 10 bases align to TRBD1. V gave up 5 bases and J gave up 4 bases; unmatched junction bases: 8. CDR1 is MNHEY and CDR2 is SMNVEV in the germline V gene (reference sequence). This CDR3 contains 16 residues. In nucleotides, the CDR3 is TGTGCCAGCAGTGACCCGGGACAGGGGTCAGGAAACACCATATATTTT. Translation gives CASSDPGQGSGNTIYF.

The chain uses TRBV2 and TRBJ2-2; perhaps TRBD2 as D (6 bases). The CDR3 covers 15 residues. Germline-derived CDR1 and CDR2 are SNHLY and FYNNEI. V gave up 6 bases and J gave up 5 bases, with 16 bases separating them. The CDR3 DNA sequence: TGTGCCAGCAGCCCTACTAGCTTGGGGACCGGGGAGCTGTTTTTT. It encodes CASSPTSLGTGELFF.

CDR3 sequence reads: CASSMSSGRLRAKNIQYF. DNA of the CDR3: TGTGCCAGTAGTATGAGTAGCGGGAGGCTTCGAGCCAAAAACATTCAGTACTTC. The chain joins TRBV19 to TRBJ2-4; 10 bases fit TRBD2. V lost 3 bases to trimming and J lost 0 bases; unmatched junction nucleotides: 8. CDR1 LNHDA and CDR2 SQIVND come from the germline V gene (reference sequence). This CDR3 comprises 18 residues.

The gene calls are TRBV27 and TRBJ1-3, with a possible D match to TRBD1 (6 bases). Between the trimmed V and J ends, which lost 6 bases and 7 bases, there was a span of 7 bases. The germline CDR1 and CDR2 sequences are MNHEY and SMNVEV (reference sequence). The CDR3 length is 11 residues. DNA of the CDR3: TGTGCCAGCAGGCAGGGGAACACCATATATTTT. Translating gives CASRQGNTIYF.

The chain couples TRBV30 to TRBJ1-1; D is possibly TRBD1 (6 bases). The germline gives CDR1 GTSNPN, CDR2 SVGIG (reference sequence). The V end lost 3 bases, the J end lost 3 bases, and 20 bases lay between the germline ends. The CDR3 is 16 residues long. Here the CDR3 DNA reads TGTGCCTGGAGCCCCGGGGGCGCAGGGGTTGACACTGAAGCTTTCTTT. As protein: CAWSPGGAGVDTEAFF. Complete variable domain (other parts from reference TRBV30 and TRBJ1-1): SQTIHQWPATLVQPVGSPLSLECTVEGTSNPNLYWYRQAAGRGLQLLFYSVGIGQISSEVPQNLSASRPQDRQFILSSKKLLLSDSGFYLCAWSPGGAGVDTEAFFGQGTRLTVV.

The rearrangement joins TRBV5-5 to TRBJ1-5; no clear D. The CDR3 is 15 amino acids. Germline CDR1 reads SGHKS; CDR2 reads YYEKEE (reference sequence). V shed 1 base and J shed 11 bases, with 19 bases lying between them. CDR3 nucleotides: TGTGCCAGCAGCTTGACGAGTGACCCTGTTCGGGCCCAGCATTTT. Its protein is CASSLTSDPVRAQHF.

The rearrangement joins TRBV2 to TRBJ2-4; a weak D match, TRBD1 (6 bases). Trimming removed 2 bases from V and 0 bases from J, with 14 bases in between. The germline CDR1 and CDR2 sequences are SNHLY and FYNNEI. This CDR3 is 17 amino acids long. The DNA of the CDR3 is TGTGCCAGCAGTGAACATCAGGGGCAAGGAGCCAAAAACATTCAGTACTTC. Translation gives CASSEHQGQGAKNIQYF. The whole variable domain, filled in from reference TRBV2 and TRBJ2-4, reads EPEVTQTPSHQVTQMGQEVILRCVPISNHLYFYWYRQILGQKVEFLVSFYNNEISEKSEIFDDQFSVERPDGSNFTLKIRSTKLEDSAMYFCASSEHQGQGAKNIQYFGAGTRLSVL.

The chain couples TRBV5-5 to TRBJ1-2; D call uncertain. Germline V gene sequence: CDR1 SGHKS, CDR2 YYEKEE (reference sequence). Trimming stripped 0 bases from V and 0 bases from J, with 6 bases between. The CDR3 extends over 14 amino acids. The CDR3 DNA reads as TGTGCCAGCAGCTTGGATCCAGCTAACTATGGCTACACCTTC. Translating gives CASSLDPANYGYTF. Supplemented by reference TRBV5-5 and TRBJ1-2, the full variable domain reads DAGVTQSPTHLIKTRGQQVTLRCSPISGHKSVSWYQQVLGQGPQFIFQYYEKEERGRGNFPDRFSARQFPNYSSELNVNALLLGDSALYLCASSLDPANYGYTFGSGTRLTVV.

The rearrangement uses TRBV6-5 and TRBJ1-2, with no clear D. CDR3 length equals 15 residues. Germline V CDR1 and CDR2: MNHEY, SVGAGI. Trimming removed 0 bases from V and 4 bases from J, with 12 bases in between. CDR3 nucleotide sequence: TGTGCCAGCAGTTACTCGACAACGACGACCTATGGCTACACCTTC. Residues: CASSYSTTTTYGYTF.

CDR3: CASSQAGRNTEAFF. The CDR3 coding sequence is TGTGCCAGCAGCCAAGCTGGCAGAAACACTGAAGCTTTCTTT. V gene TRBV4-2 combines with J gene TRBJ1-1; D call uncertain. From germline, CDR1 is LGHNA and CDR2 YNFKEQ. V gave up 1 base and J gave up 2 bases, with 8 bases separating them. CDR3 length equals 14 residues.

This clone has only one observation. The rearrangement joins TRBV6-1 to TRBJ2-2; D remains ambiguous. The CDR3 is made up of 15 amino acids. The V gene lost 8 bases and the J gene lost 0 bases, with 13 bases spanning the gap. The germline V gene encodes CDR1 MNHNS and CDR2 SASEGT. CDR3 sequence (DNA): TGTGCCAGCTTCCCGAACAACGCGAACACCGGGGAGCTGTTTTTT. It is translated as CASFPNNANTGELFF.

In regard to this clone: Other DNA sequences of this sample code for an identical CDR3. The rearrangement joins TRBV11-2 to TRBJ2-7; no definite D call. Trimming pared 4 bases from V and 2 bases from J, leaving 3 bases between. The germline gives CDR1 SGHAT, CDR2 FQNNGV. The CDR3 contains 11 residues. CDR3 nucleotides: TGTGCCAGCAGCTCCGCCTACGAGCAGTACTTC. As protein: CASSSAYEQYF.

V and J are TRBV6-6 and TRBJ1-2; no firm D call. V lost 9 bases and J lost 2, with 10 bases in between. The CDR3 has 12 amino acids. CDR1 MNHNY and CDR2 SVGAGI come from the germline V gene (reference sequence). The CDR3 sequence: CASRRQNYGYTF. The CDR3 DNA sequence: TGTGCCAGTCGCAGGCAGAACTATGGCTACACCTTC.